The rows below give T cell receptor beta chains drawn from one sample of a study of CD8 T cells in ankylosing spondylitis. TCRdb recomputed calls from the 5' RACE reads with MiXCR, one row per CDR3 protein. The sample lists around 300,000 distinct CDR3 sequences; under 15% were seen once. The sample consisted of blood, either unsorted or a sorted T cell fraction (not recorded which). These receptors were taken from a male donor with ankylosing spondylitis or in good health (not recorded which). Each CDR3 is given with its conserved first and last residue. Size tells how often a clone was seen (once, few, many) or the class of an expanded clone, and some rows leave it out.

v_call,clone_size,cdr3_aa
TRBV4-1,few,CASSQGPTGVNIRPHDNEQFF
TRBV3-1,NA,CASSQGPLGTYEQYF
TRBV5-1,many,CASSLGLAVYNEQFF
TRBV12-3/TRBV12-4,few,CASSPGGGRTGTDTQYF
TRBV25-1,NA,CASRTQGGNTEAFF
TRBV4-1,NA,CASSQGRLAGAWARETQYF
TRBV5-5,NA,CASSLDGIRSYNEQFF
TRBV7-2,NA,CASSSGSGNEQYF
TRBV29-1,few,CSVEAGVVNEQYF
TRBV27,few,CASSRQGVNIQYF
TRBV15,many,CASPPGTRSTDTQYF
TRBV4-1,many,CASSQDGGTSDPQYF
TRBV5-1,NA,CASSLGQVLQETQYF
TRBV7-2,many,CASSFGTDNSPLHF
TRBV7-9,many,CASSPPGPIKNTEAFF
TRBV5-1,NA,CASSLVSPGQANYGYTF
TRBV11-1,few,CASSPTENIQYF
TRBV5-1,NA,CASSSRGLTDTQYF
TRBV29-1,few,CSVERSSVRGTEAFF
TRBV30,once,CAWRQSYEQYF
TRBV27,NA,CASSLSHTTNSPLHF
TRBV3-1,NA,CASSSTRGGATGELFF
TRBV20-1,once,CSAKTGRRNEQYF
TRBV2,NA,CASSAEQGAYNEQFF
TRBV25-1,NA,CASSDTRTGTGNTIYF
TRBV20-1,NA,CSATRQGATDTQYF
TRBV4-1,NA,CASSQVGSDEQYF
TRBV6-1,NA,CASRLSGWAQYF
TRBV5-5,few,CASSSPNRGRRYGYTF